The source of this T cell receptor beta chain is a study of T cell changes during pregnancy in multiple sclerosis. The CDR3 has 16 residues. V was clipped by 3 bases and J by 1 base; unmatched bases: 5. Germline values: CDR1 MGHRA, CDR2 YSYEKL. TCRdb's copy holds only in-frame clones and misses some; the assay was immunoSEQ multiplex PCR. The sample has around 29,000 clones, approximately 87% seen once. The clonotype comes from a female donor with multiple sclerosis, enrolled in a pregnancy study. The sequencing used CD8+ T cells from peripheral blood mononuclear cells, collected after pregnancy. The chain carries TRBV4-1 and TRBJ2-7; 11 bases match TRBD2. CDR3 DNA: TGCGCCAGCAGCCACCGGGGGACTAGCGGATCCTACGAGCAGTACTTC. It translates to CASSHRGTSGSYEQYF.